Each of the 28 T cell receptor beta chains below was sequenced from the same sample in a study of blood T cell repertoires in COVID-19. Measured with immunoSEQ multiplex PCR; TCRdb has only the in-frame clones, and not every one. The sample consists of about 58,000 clones, 90% of them appearing once. The sequencing sample was made of peripheral blood. All receptors derive from a man in his 60s with active COVID-19.

This clone was seen more than once but under ten times. The J gene is TRBJ2-2, the V gene TRBV4-2; tentatively, D is TRBD2 (6 bases). This CDR3 contains 16 residues. Germline CDR1 and CDR2: LGHNA and YNFKEQ. The germline V and J ends were trimmed by 0 bases and 6 bases, with 14 bases remaining between them. The CDR3 bases are TGTGCCAGCAGCCAAGATGGGGACTCGGGCTCCGGGGAGCTGTTTTTT. This gives the protein CASSQDGDSGSGELFF.

A few counts support this clone. This sample includes further DNA sequences coding for the same CDR3. The chain carries TRBV5-1 and TRBJ1-4; the match to TRBD1 covers 7 bases. V trimming: 0 bases; J trimming: 8 bases; junction bases outside the gene matches: 7. Germline V lookup: CDR1 SGHRS, CDR2 YFSETQ. The CDR3 is 15 amino acids. This CDR3 reads CASSLGQGFGEKLFF. The CDR3 nucleotides read TGCGCCAGCAGCTTGGGACAGGGATTCGGAGAAAAACTGTTTTTT.

The gene calls are TRBV24-1 and TRBJ2-3; D might be TRBD1 (5 bases). Trimming took off 10 bases at V and 6 bases at J, with 16 bases between the two ends. The length of the CDR3 is 13 residues. Germline V lookup: CDR1 KGHDR, CDR2 SFDVKD. CDR3 protein: CATWGVPGDTQYF. Written as DNA, the CDR3 is TGTGCCACATGGGGCGTTCCCGGGGATACGCAGTATTTT.

This clone appeared a single time. CDR3 in amino acids: CATGGGQGVHQPQHF. The CDR3 DNA sequence: TGTGCCACTGGAGGGGGACAGGGGGTTCATCAGCCCCAGCATTTT. The V call is TRBV28, the J call TRBJ1-5; 11 bases agree with TRBD1. The CDR3 has 15 residues. The germline V gene encodes CDR1 MDHEN and CDR2 SYDVKM. The junction had 10 bases not matched to a gene; V was cut back by 10 bases and J by 5 bases. The whole variable domain, filled in from reference TRBV28 and TRBJ1-5, reads DVKVTQSSRYLVKRTGEKVFLECVQDMDHENMFWYRQDPGLGLRLIYFSYDVKMKEKGDIPEGYSVSREKKERFSLILESASTNQTSMYLCATGGGQGVHQPQHFGDGTRLSIL.

The chain links TRBV6-1 to TRBJ1-1; unclear D gene. This CDR3 contains 13 residues. The V gene's germline CDR1 is MNHNS and CDR2 SASEGT. V was shortened by 0 bases and J by 3 bases, with 5 bases between the two germline ends. The CDR3 DNA is TGTGCCAGCAGTGAAGCGCCGGACACTGAAGCTTTCTTT. Translating gives CASSEAPDTEAFF.

This chain connects TRBV9 to TRBJ1-5, with D possibly matching TRBD1 (5 bases). V lost 2 bases to trimming and J lost 7 bases, with 13 bases between them. Germline CDR1 and CDR2: SGDLS and YYNGEE. The CDR3 spans 14 residues. The CDR3 coding sequence is TGTGCCAGCAGCGTTCAAGGGGCTGAACAGCCCCAGCATTTT. This codes for CASSVQGAEQPQHF.

This chain links TRBV5-4 with TRBJ2-7; a possible D gene is TRBD1 (5 bases). The CDR3 totals 14 residues. Germline lookup yields CDR1 SGHNT and CDR2 YYREEE (reference sequence). V was cut by 1 base and J by 1 base, with 9 bases left in between. DNA for the CDR3: TGTGCCAGCAGCTTGTTTAGACAGTCCTACGAGCAGTACTTC. This codes for CASSLFRQSYEQYF.

The rearrangement joins TRBV6-5 to TRBJ1-4; maybe TRBD1 (6 bases). Germline assignment: CDR1 MNHEY and CDR2 SVGAGI. Trimming removed 2 bases at V and 7 bases at J, with 11 bases between. This CDR3 is built from 14 residues. In DNA form, the CDR3 reads TGTGCCAGCAGTTACCATAAAGGGGGTGAAAAACTGTTTTTT. Translation gives CASSYHKGGEKLFF.

J is TRBJ2-7 and V is TRBV6-5; D is possibly TRBD2 (7 bases). Trimming took 8 bases from V and 2 from J, leaving 16 bases between them. The V gene's germline CDR1 is MNHEY and CDR2 SVGAGI. CDR3 length: 14 amino acids. CDR3 residues: CASLGGRMPYEQYF. For the CDR3, the DNA is TGTGCCAGCTTGGGGGGGCGAATGCCCTACGAGCAGTACTTC.

This rearrangement joins TRBV29-1 to TRBJ2-7; possibly TRBD1 for D (5 bases). The CDR3 runs 13 residues. Germline CDR1 is SQVTM and CDR2 is ANQGSEA. V lost 4 bases, J lost 3 bases, and 13 bases lay in between. The CDR3 loop reads CSVVRAGIYEQYF. DNA for the CDR3: TGCAGCGTTGTCAGGGCAGGGATCTACGAGCAGTACTTC.

The chain carries TRBV15 and TRBJ2-3, with a possible D match to TRBD1 (6 bases). This CDR3 region has 17 residues. V lost 0 bases, J lost 4 bases, and 17 bases lay in between. The germline CDR1 and CDR2 sequences are LNHNV and YYDKDF (reference sequence). The CDR3 DNA reads as TGTGCCACCAGCAGAGATCAATGGGCAGGGGCCCCAGATACGCAGTATTTT. Encoded protein: CATSRDQWAGAPDTQYF. The full variable domain, completed using reference TRBV15 and TRBJ2-3, is DAMVIQNPRYQVTQFGKPVTLSCSQTLNHNVMYWYQQKSSQAPKLLFHYYDKDFNNEADTPDNFQSRRPNTSFCFLDIRSPGLGDTAMYLCATSRDQWAGAPDTQYFGPGTRLTVL.

V gene TRBV25-1 combines with J gene TRBJ1-1, with D tentatively TRBD1 (5 bases). Germline V CDR1 and CDR2: MGHDK, SYGVNS. Trimming removed 5 bases at V and 1 base at J, with 11 bases between. The CDR3 covers 14 residues. The DNA for the CDR3 is TGTGCCAGCAGTCATTGGACACCGAACACTGAAGCTTTCTTT. Amino acids: CASSHWTPNTEAFF.

This clone was found once. CDR3 loop: CASSLRQPDGYTF. Here the CDR3 DNA reads TGCGCCAGCAGCTTACGACAGCCCGATGGCTACACCTTC. V and J are TRBV5-1 and TRBJ1-2, with D perhaps TRBD1 (5 bases). The V and J ends lost 2 bases and 6 bases respectively, with 11 bases between them. This CDR3 region has 13 residues. CDR1 and CDR2 (germline): SGHRS, YFSETQ.

The chain is built from TRBV24-1 and TRBJ2-7, with 12 bases matching TRBD2. The trim removed 3 bases at V and 6 bases at J, leaving 8 bases unmatched. The CDR3 spans 16 residues. Germline V CDR1 and CDR2: KGHDR, SFDVKD. Here the CDR3 DNA reads TGTGCCACCAGTGATGCCCGACTAGCGGGAGTGGGCGAGCAGTACTTC. Residues: CATSDARLAGVGEQYF.

The V gene is TRBV7-2, the J gene TRBJ2-3, with D maybe TRBD1 (5 bases). This CDR3 spans 14 amino acids. CDR1 and CDR2 from the germline V gene are SGHTA and FQGNSA. V lost 1 base and J lost 7, with 12 bases in between. CDR3 region: CASSLGGLINTQYF. The CDR3 DNA follows: TGTGCCAGCAGCTTAGGGGGCCTAATAAATACGCAGTATTTT.

By sample share, this clone is hyperexpanded. The rearrangement joins TRBV13 to TRBJ1-1; D gene ambiguous. This CDR3 has 13 amino acids. Trimming removed 5 bases at V and 3 bases at J, with 10 bases between. Per the germline V gene, CDR1 is PRHDT and CDR2 is FYEKMQ (reference sequence). The CDR3 coding sequence is TGTGCCAGCAGCCCCCCAGGTTACACTGAAGCTTTCTTT. The encoded protein is CASSPPGYTEAFF.

This rearrangement joins TRBV6-5 to TRBJ2-1; 10 positions match TRBD2. V gave up 10 bases and J gave up 3 bases; unmatched junction bases: 9. Per germline, CDR1 MNHEY and CDR2 SVGAGI. The CDR3 runs 15 residues. CDR3: CATSPRTSGYNEQFF. The CDR3 DNA follows: TGTGCCACCTCGCCTCGGACTAGCGGCTACAATGAGCAGTTCTTC.

This chain uses TRBV10-3 with TRBJ2-2; D might be TRBD2 (6 bases). The CDR3 has 15 amino acids. Germline values: CDR1 ENHRY, CDR2 SYGVKD. Trimming cost V 8 bases and J 1 base, with 14 bases left between them. The CDR3 here is CAIHLEEGNTGELFF. In DNA, the CDR3 is TGTGCCATCCACCTTGAGGAGGGGAACACCGGGGAGCTGTTTTTT.

The chain couples TRBV5-1 to TRBJ2-7; 8 bases match TRBD1. The CDR3 loop spans 15 amino acids. Germline CDR1 SGHRS, CDR2 YFSETQ. V lost 5 bases and J lost 2; bases outside the gene matches: 9. Written as DNA, the CDR3 is TGCGCCAGCAGTCAGCAGGGGGCGCGAGCCTACGAGCAGTACTTC. It translates to CASSQQGARAYEQYF.

The chain carries TRBV9 and TRBJ2-2; 9 positions match TRBD2. V lost 0 bases and J lost 4; bases outside the gene matches: 4. The CDR3 consists of 16 residues. The germline CDR1 and CDR2 sequences are SGDLS and YYNGEE. The CDR3 reads CASSVGGRAGTGELFF. The CDR3 nucleotides are TGTGCCAGCAGCGTAGGCGGGAGGGCGGGCACCGGGGAGCTGTTTTTT.

The genes are TRBV11-2 and TRBJ2-5; possibly TRBD2 for D (5 bases). From germline, CDR1 is SGHAT and CDR2 FQNNGV. Trimming left V 5 bases short and J 2 bases short, with 12 bases between. This CDR3 region has 14 residues. CDR3 protein: CASSPRGRQETQYF. The CDR3 DNA sequence: TGTGCCAGCAGCCCCCGCGGGCGGCAAGAGACCCAGTACTTC.

The chain couples TRBV27 to TRBJ1-6, with 8 bases matching TRBD1. Germline V gene lookup returns CDR1 MNHEY and CDR2 SMNVEV (reference sequence). The CDR3 is 16 amino acids. V was clipped by 0 bases and J by 8 bases; unmatched bases: 6. CDR3 protein: CASSLSQGAAYSPLHF. The CDR3 DNA reads as TGTGCCAGCAGTTTATCGCAGGGGGCGGCTTATTCACCCCTCCACTTT.

The sample holds one count of this clone. V usage is TRBV4-3 and J usage is TRBJ2-1, with 14 bases fitting TRBD2. This CDR3 is 22 amino acids long. CDR1 is LGHNA and CDR2 is YSLEER in the germline V gene. Trimming removed 0 bases from V and 3 bases from J; junction bases left unmatched: 16. The CDR3: CASSQDGLPGLAGEWFYNEQFF. CDR3 nucleotides: TGCGCCAGCAGCCAAGATGGCCTTCCGGGACTAGCGGGAGAATGGTTCTACAATGAGCAGTTCTTC.

The chain couples TRBV5-5 to TRBJ1-1; possibly TRBD1 for D (5 bases). CDR3 length equals 15 residues. V gave up 4 bases and J gave up 1 base, with 14 bases separating them. Germline CDR1 is SGHKS and CDR2 is YYEKEE (reference sequence). CDR3 DNA: TGTGCCAGCAGCAATGTTAGACAGACGAACACTGAAGCTTTCTTT. Translation gives CASSNVRQTNTEAFF.

The chain combines TRBV11-3 with TRBJ2-3; 9 nucleotides match TRBD1. The CDR3 loop spans 15 amino acids. The V segment lost 5 bases and the J segment 6 bases; nucleotides outside the gene matches: 9. Germline V CDR1 and CDR2: SGHNT, YENEEA. CDR3 nucleotide sequence: TGTGCCAGCAGCCCCGGGGACAGGGATGTGGATACGCAGTATTTT. Translated, it gives CASSPGDRDVDTQYF.

CDR3 nucleotides: TGTGCCAGCAGCGTAGGGATGGGAGATGGGAACATTCAGTACTTC. The encoded protein is CASSVGMGDGNIQYF. The V call is TRBV9, the J call TRBJ2-4; weak D call: TRBD2 (5 bases). The CDR3 covers 15 residues. Looked up from germline, CDR1 is SGDLS and CDR2 is YYNGEE. Trimming cost V 0 bases and J 7 bases, with 14 bases left between them.

This CDR3 reads CSGSTGGQYNEQFF. CDR3 coding DNA: TGCAGCGGTTCGACAGGGGGCCAGTACAATGAGCAGTTCTTC. V is TRBV29-1 and J is TRBJ2-1, with 10 bases matching TRBD1. J lost 4 bases, V lost 7 bases, and 7 bases had no gene match. Per germline, CDR1 SQVTM and CDR2 ANQGSEA. This CDR3 contains 14 residues.

The J gene is TRBJ2-1, the V gene TRBV12-3 or TRBV12-4, with TRBD2 identical over 12 bases. This CDR3 contains 13 residues. The V gene end was trimmed by 7 bases and the J gene end by 10 bases; junction bases not matched to a gene: 5. The CDR3 here is CASTLAGGDEQFF. CDR3 in DNA: TGTGCCAGCACCCTAGCGGGAGGGGACGAGCAGTTCTTC.